The table lists the clone carrying this T cell receptor (beta chain) with many counts. As yet, its antigen is unknown. This entry belongs to a study of Graves' ophthalmopathy and Graves' hyperthyroidism. Study-level points and caveats: The majority of expanded thyroid clonotypes above 0.001 frequency also occurred in blood. Ophthalmopathy progression was predicted with under 71% sensitivity and 72.22% specificity.

The CDR3 covers 13 residues. The V and J ends lost 7 bases and 5 bases respectively, with 14 bases between them. CDR1 is LNHDA, CDR2 SQIVND, per germline (reference sequence). TCR beta CDR3 regions were amplified from RNA transcripts. First-round RT-PCR with HTBI primers preceded a second-round multiplex PCR. A single record per CDR3 protein comes from TCRdb applying MiXCR to the multiplex PCR reads. The top ten hold 40% to 55% of the sample, which has about 740,000 distinct CDR3 sequences, 40% seen once. PBMCs were density-gradient isolated from around 11 ml fresh blood. The material sequenced was peripheral blood. The chain couples TRBV19 to TRBJ1-1; D is undetermined. The TCR comes from an adult man with Graves' ophthalmopathy. The CDR3 loop reads CASKSTWSTEAFF. The CDR3 nucleotides read TGTGCCAGTAAGAGTACCTGGTCGACTGAAGCTTTCTTT.